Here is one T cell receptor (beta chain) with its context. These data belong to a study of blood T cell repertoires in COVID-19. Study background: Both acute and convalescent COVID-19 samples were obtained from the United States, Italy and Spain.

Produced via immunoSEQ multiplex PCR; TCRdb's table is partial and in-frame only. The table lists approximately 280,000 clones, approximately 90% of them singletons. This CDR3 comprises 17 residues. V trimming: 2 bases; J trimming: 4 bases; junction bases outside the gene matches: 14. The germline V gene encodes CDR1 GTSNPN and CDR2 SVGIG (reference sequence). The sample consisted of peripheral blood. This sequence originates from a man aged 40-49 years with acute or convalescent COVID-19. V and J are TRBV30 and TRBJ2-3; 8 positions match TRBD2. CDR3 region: CAWSRGARTSTADTQYF. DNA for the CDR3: TGTGCCTGGAGTCGAGGGGCACGGACTAGCACGGCAGATACGCAGTATTTT.